The 3 T cell receptor beta chains listed next were all sequenced from one sample in a study of blood T cells in healthy people across ages. A second about 7 to 12 cycle PCR used barcoded and J-beta primers. A single record per CDR3 protein comes from TCRdb applying MiXCR to the 5' RACE reads. This table holds some 700,000 distinct CDR3 sequences, approximately 22% found once. Material for sequencing was blood. These receptors were obtained from a man in his 70s in good health.

The V gene is TRBV12-3 or TRBV12-4, the J gene TRBJ1-6; D might be TRBD1 (5 bases). CDR3 size: 13 residues. The V end was cut by 6 bases, the J end by 8 bases, with 11 bases between. CDR3 coding DNA: TGTGCCAGCAGAGGCAGGGTGGATTCACCCCTCCACTTT. Translated, it gives CASRGRVDSPLHF.

This chain joins TRBV10-3 and TRBJ2-5, with D possibly being TRBD1 (5 bases). The J call may be incorrect, as the DNA end agrees better with TRBJ2-1. Germline-derived CDR1 and CDR2 are ENHRY and SYGVKD. The CDR3 has 15 residues. CDR3 DNA sequence: TGTGCCATCAGTGTTTCGGACAATGTTGTCAATGAGCAGTTCTTC. Protein: CAISVSDNVVNEQFF.

V gene TRBV6-5 combines with J gene TRBJ2-2; TRBD2 agrees at 10 bases. CDR1 and CDR2 (germline): MNHEY, SVGAGI. This CDR3 spans 14 amino acids. After removal of 4 bases from V and 8 bases from J, the junction contained 4 bases not matched to a gene. CDR3 residues: CASSLLAGVGELFF. CDR3 DNA: TGTGCCAGCAGTTTGCTAGCGGGAGTTGGGGAGCTGTTTTTT.